This is a list of T cell receptor beta chains from one sample in a study of cytomegalovirus exposure and HLA in healthy donors. The data were produced by immunoSEQ multiplex PCR, yet TCRdb's version contains in-frame clones alone and is incomplete. The data hold about 150,000 clones, with more than 75% observed a single time. The sequenced sample was PBMCs. These receptors all come from a woman aged 35 to 49 in good health and CMV-seropositive. Each CDR3 is given without its conserved first and last residue. The order of the fields is J gene, V gene, CDR3 protein.

TRBJ2-7 | TRBV27 | ASRPRGGEQY
TRBJ2-6 | TRBV28 | ASTLQGAGANVLT
TRBJ2-3 | TRBV4-1 | ASSHIAGLIADTQY
TRBJ1-5 | TRBV19 | ASSIAGANQPQH
TRBJ1-1 | TRBV15 | ATSRVSGVGSEAF
TRBJ1-4 | TRBV5-8 | ASSLTGTNEKLF
TRBJ1-5 | TRBV5-8 | ASSSWGQGANQPQH
TRBJ1-2 | TRBV5-6 | ASSLYAGARGYT
TRBJ2-1 | TRBV29-1 | SVGGQVYNEQF
TRBJ2-1 | TRBV13 | ASSPGVGVGEQF
TRBJ2-3 | TRBV30 | AWSARVEDTQY
TRBJ1-5 | TRBV28 | ASSSPREFVSQH
TRBJ2-4 | TRBV19 | ASSSSEWRGAKNIQY
TRBJ1-2 | TRBV28 | ASRLPLGQGNYGYT
TRBJ2-7 | TRBV19 | ASSPRGSGSYEQY
TRBJ2-3 | TRBV11-2 | ASSRTSGKTDTQY
TRBJ2-1 | TRBV19 | ASSIQGGPYNEQF
TRBJ1-1 | TRBV5-1 | ASRLGAGTEAF
TRBJ1-1 | TRBV9 | ASSVSPAGDTEAF
TRBJ2-5 | TRBV15 | ATSRVAGLAHRTQY
TRBJ2-7 | TRBV10-1 | ANHRTRDRDPLSHYEQY
TRBJ2-1 | TRBV5-1 | ASSILAGSVYNEQF
TRBJ1-1 | TRBV5-1 | ASSLEGQGSEAF
TRBJ2-3 | TRBV7-8 | ASSSRRGSTDTQY
TRBJ2-7 | TRBV6-6 | ASTSPSSYEQY
TRBJ1-2 | TRBV6-1 | ASTEGGFGYT
TRBJ2-5 | TRBV27 | ASSLVRGETQY
TRBJ2-7 | TRBV7-6 | ASSLSGRVGTYEQY
TRBJ2-7 | TRBV28 | ASSLTLAGYEQY
TRBJ1-2 | TRBV10-3 | AISQTGSYGYT
TRBJ2-3 | TRBV19 | ATQAGGPGDTQY
TRBJ1-4 | TRBV28 | ASSILQGSGEKLF
TRBJ2-7 | TRBV28 | ASRAGGNYEQY
TRBJ2-7 | TRBV4-1 | ASSQDFRQNYEQY
TRBJ1-1 | TRBV27 | ASSFGPGTEAF
TRBJ2-1 | TRBV18 | ASSPTGSGLGEQF
TRBJ1-5 | TRBV27 | ASSHETGSGQPQH
TRBJ2-1 | TRBV7-6 | ASSPIWGAGGEQF
TRBJ1-2 | TRBV5-1 | ASRAGSPGYT
TRBJ1-2 | TRBV7-6 | ASSLEAGGTTNYGYT
TRBJ2-1 | TRBV19 | ASSTPGLGHNEQF
TRBJ1-1 | TRBV25-1 | ASSFPGGEAF
TRBJ2-1 | TRBV15 | ATSRRASGKILNEQF
TRBJ2-7 | TRBV5-1 | ASSRYRTGGSDEQY
TRBJ2-2 | TRBV9 | ASSERTGEATGELF
TRBJ2-1 | TRBV19 | ASSIGWRTSGYNEQF
TRBJ2-3 | TRBV9 | ASSVGTSGSTDTQY
TRBJ2-1 | TRBV7-7 | ASSSGTGDYSEQF
TRBJ2-2 | TRBV15 | ATSRDYTGELF
TRBJ2-5 | TRBV5-4 | ASSLKETSGILGQETQY
TRBJ2-1 | TRBV29-1 | SVQGGGSRQF
TRBJ2-5 | TRBV4-2 | ASSRTSGGETQY